This is a list of T cell receptor beta chains from one sample in a study of CD8 T cells in ankylosing spondylitis. TCRdb analysed the 5' RACE reads with MiXCR anew, one entry per CDR3 protein. This sample has about 140,000 distinct CDR3 sequences, with 7% to 9% found just once. Material: synovial fluid, either unsorted or a sorted T cell fraction (not recorded which). The receptors come from a male donor with ankylosing spondylitis. The CDR3 runs from the conserved cysteine through the conserved F or W. A D gene is named only where the DNA matches it firmly. The size of a clone is reported for some rows only, either as once, few or many, or as a class for expanded clones.

abundance	v_gene	j_gene	d_gene	CDR3nt	CDR3aa
-	TRBV4-1	TRBJ1-5	-	TGCGCCAGCAGCCAAGCGGGCAGGGGACTTAGCAATCAGCCCCAGCATTTT	CASSQAGRGLSNQPQHF
-	TRBV5-6	TRBJ1-5	TRBD1	TGTGCCAGCAGCTTGGCTGGCAGGGGGCACAATCAGCCCCAGCATTTT	CASSLAGRGHNQPQHF
many	TRBV19	TRBJ2-7	-	TGTGCCAGTAGTATATCCCGGGCCTTGAGGGAGCAGTACTTC	CASSISRALREQYF
many	TRBV2	TRBJ2-1	-	TGTGCCAGCGAGGCACCGCTTCACAATGAGCAGTTCTTC	CASEAPLHNEQFF
-	TRBV2	TRBJ2-1	-	TGTGCCAGCAGTCGGGACTCCAGCTCCTACAATGAGCAGTTCTTC	CASSRDSSSYNEQFF
few	TRBV5-1	TRBJ1-1	-	TGCGCCAGCAGCTTGGAGGGCTCGGGCACTGAAGCTTTCTTT	CASSLEGSGTEAFF
-	TRBV20-1	TRBJ2-5	TRBD1	TGCAGTGCTGCAACAGGGGAAGAGACCCAGTACTTC	CSAATGEETQYF
-	TRBV19	TRBJ2-6	-	TGTGCCAGTAGTTCTCAATCTCCGGGACTTTTCTCTGGGGCCAACGTCCTGACTTTC	CASSSQSPGLFSGANVLTF
-	TRBV12-3/TRBV12-4	TRBJ1-1	-	TGTGCCAGCAGTTTAGCCCCGCCGCGAGGTGAGTGGGCTTTCTTT	CASSLAPPRGEWAFF
many	TRBV7-2	TRBJ1-5	-	TGTGCCAGCAGCTTACGGTTACAGCAGCCCCAGCATTTT	CASSLRLQQPQHF
-	TRBV7-2	TRBJ2-2	-	TGTGCCAGCAGCTTTCAGGGAAACTCGAACACCGGGGAGCTGTTTTTT	CASSFQGNSNTGELFF
few	TRBV20-1	TRBJ1-2	TRBD1	TGCAGTGCTAGATACCGGGACAGGCCGTTCAGCTACACCTTC	CSARYRDRPFSYTF
many	TRBV3-1	TRBJ2-3	-	TGTGCCAGCAGCCAGTTTTCGGTGGGAGATACGCAGTATTTT	CASSQFSVGDTQYF
-	TRBV4-2	TRBJ1-4	TRBD1	TGTGCCAGCAGCCAAGTGGCGGGACAGGGATATGAAAAACTGTTTTTT	CASSQVAGQGYEKLFF
-	TRBV10-3	TRBJ1-6	-	TGTGCCATCAGCGCCCGACAGGATTCACCCCTCCACTTT	CAISARQDSPLHF
many	TRBV9	TRBJ2-1	TRBD2	TGTGCCAGCAGCGGTACTAGCGTCTCCTACAATGAGCAGTTCTTC	CASSGTSVSYNEQFF
-	TRBV5-1	TRBJ2-2	TRBD1	TGCGCCAGCAGCATCCTGACAGGGGTGAACACCGGGGAGCTGTTTTTT	CASSILTGVNTGELFF
few	TRBV6-2/TRBV6-3	TRBJ2-2	-	TGTGCCAGCAGTTTCCTCCCTGCGGGGCAGAACACCGGGGAGCTGTTTTTT	CASSFLPAGQNTGELFF
-	TRBV11-2	TRBJ2-4	-	TGTGCCAGCAGCATGGCGGTGCGAAACATTCAGTACTTC	CASSMAVRNIQYF
many	TRBV20-1	TRBJ2-1	TRBD2	TGCAGTGCTAGAGGGACTAGCGGGGGCAATGAGCAGTTCTTC	CSARGTSGGNEQFF
many	TRBV5-1	TRBJ1-5	-	TGCGCCAGCAGCACTGTAGACAGGACGCATCAGCCCCAGCATTTT	CASSTVDRTHQPQHF
many	TRBV20-1	TRBJ1-5	-	TGCAGTGCTAGTCCCTCTTTCGGGGGGGGTAGCCAGCCCCAGCATTTT	CSASPSFGGGSQPQHF